This TCR beta chain is from a study of human versus mouse CDR3 diversity and MHC coevolution. Study overall: The immunoSEQ assay reportedly detects one in 200,000 T cells. General study results and limits: Most of the three human donors had the lowest clonal inequality. By iCHAO1, human TCR beta clonotypes numbered roughly 1.6 million, the most.

Sorting isolated naive CD4 T cells lacking CD45RO and expressing CD62L. Of note for this clone: Its antigen is unidentified.

Profiling relied on immunoSEQ multiplex PCR, and the TCRdb table lists in-frame clones only, not all of them. The data hold 80,000 or so clones, with just under 95% observed a single time. Germline CDR1 SGHKS, CDR2 YYEKEE (reference sequence). Trimming took 4 bases from V and 1 from J, leaving 12 bases between them. This CDR3 contains 14 residues. The sequencing input was naive CD4+ T cells from blood. Indicated subset: CD45RO-negative CD62L-positive naive CD4 T cells. V is TRBV5-5 and J is TRBJ2-7, with D perhaps matching TRBD2 (5 bases). The receptor was derived from a person aged 25 to 75 in good health. CDR3 loop: CASSPPGGSYEQYF. The CDR3 coding sequence is TGTGCCAGCAGCCCCCCTGGAGGATCCTACGAGCAGTACTTC.